Listed below are T cell receptor beta chains from one sample, sequenced in a study of blood T cells in healthy people across ages. TCRdb itself ran the 5' RACE reads through MiXCR, one entry per CDR3 protein. Of 1.5 million to 1.9 million distinct CDR3 sequences listed, approximately 42% are singletons. The sequencing sample was made of blood. These TCRs come from a woman between 18 and 29 years old in good health. CDR3s include the opening cysteine and the closing phenylalanine or tryptophan. The D gene is left open where the match is weak. Expanded clones get a size class; other rows say once, few or many, or leave the size out.

V gene: TRBV4-3
J gene: TRBJ2-1
clone size: -
D gene: TRBD2
CDR3 protein: CASSQGRRGAHYNEQFF
CDR3 DNA: TGCGCCAGCAGCCAAGGTCGGCGGGGGGCACATTACAATGAGCAGTTCTTC

V gene: TRBV20-1
J gene: TRBJ2-1
clone size: few
D gene: TRBD2
CDR3 protein: CSARDSTSGASYNEQFF
CDR3 DNA: TGCAGTGCTAGAGACTCGACTAGCGGGGCCTCGTACAATGAGCAGTTCTTC

V gene: TRBV20-1
J gene: TRBJ1-2
clone size: few
D gene: -
CDR3 protein: CSASFFKGPLTF
CDR3 DNA: TGCAGTGCTAGTTTCTTTAAGGGCCCACTCACCTTC

V gene: TRBV5-1
J gene: TRBJ1-5
clone size: -
D gene: -
CDR3 protein: CASSPDKNGQPQHF
CDR3 DNA: TGCGCCAGCAGCCCAGACAAGAACGGGCAGCCCCAGCATTTT

V gene: TRBV18
J gene: TRBJ1-2
clone size: -
D gene: -
CDR3 protein: CASSPQGTEGYTF
CDR3 DNA: TGTGCCAGCTCACCACAGGGGACGGAAGGCTACACCTTC

V gene: TRBV4-3
J gene: TRBJ2-7
clone size: -
D gene: -
CDR3 protein: CASSQGLGRSSYEQYF
CDR3 DNA: TGCGCCAGCAGCCAAGGGCTGGGCCGGAGTTCCTACGAGCAGTACTTC

V gene: TRBV2
J gene: TRBJ2-5
clone size: few
D gene: -
CDR3 protein: CASSVQPKETQYF
CDR3 DNA: TGTGCCAGCAGTGTACAGCCGAAAGAGACCCAGTACTTC

V gene: TRBV12-3/TRBV12-4
J gene: TRBJ2-1
clone size: -
D gene: TRBD2
CDR3 protein: CASSASGPPYNEQFF
CDR3 DNA: TGTGCCAGCAGTGCTAGCGGACCCCCCTACAATGAGCAGTTCTTC

V gene: TRBV4-1
J gene: TRBJ2-5
clone size: -
D gene: TRBD2
CDR3 protein: CASSQDHTGGISKTQYF
CDR3 DNA: TGCGCCAGCAGCCAAGATCATACGGGAGGTATTTCGAAGACCCAGTACTTC

V gene: TRBV7-2
J gene: TRBJ1-6
clone size: -
D gene: TRBD1
CDR3 protein: CASSLGTGGESPLHF
CDR3 DNA: TGTGCCAGCAGCTTAGGGACAGGGGGGGAATCACCCCTCCACTTT

V gene: TRBV13
J gene: TRBJ2-1
clone size: -
D gene: -
CDR3 protein: CASSLALASHEQFF
CDR3 DNA: TGTGCCAGCAGCTTAGCGCTAGCATCCCATGAGCAGTTCTTC

V gene: TRBV2
J gene: TRBJ2-2
clone size: -
D gene: -
CDR3 protein: CASSPFRGGNTGELFF
CDR3 DNA: TGTGCCAGCAGCCCATTTAGGGGCGGAAACACCGGGGAGCTGTTTTTT

V gene: TRBV7-2
J gene: TRBJ2-5
clone size: -
D gene: -
CDR3 protein: CASSVVEGVLGQYF
CDR3 DNA: TGTGCCAGCAGTGTCGTGGAAGGGGTTCTTGGGCAGTACTTC

V gene: TRBV9
J gene: TRBJ2-3
clone size: few
D gene: TRBD1
CDR3 protein: CASSLRDRMRDTQYF
CDR3 DNA: TGTGCCAGCAGCCTCCGGGACAGAATGAGAGATACGCAGTATTTT

V gene: TRBV5-6
J gene: TRBJ2-7
clone size: few
D gene: -
CDR3 protein: CASTYLSGTYEQYF
CDR3 DNA: TGTGCCAGCACCTACCTCTCGGGGACATACGAGCAGTACTTC

V gene: TRBV6-6
J gene: TRBJ2-3
clone size: few
D gene: TRBD2
CDR3 protein: CASTDLAGVSDTQYF
CDR3 DNA: TGTGCCAGCACCGATCTAGCGGGGGTTTCGGATACGCAGTATTTT

V gene: TRBV27
J gene: TRBJ2-3
clone size: few
D gene: -
CDR3 protein: CASSYGEFPDTQYF
CDR3 DNA: TGTGCCAGCAGTTACGGGGAATTCCCAGATACGCAGTATTTT

V gene: TRBV25-1
J gene: TRBJ2-3
clone size: many
D gene: TRBD2
CDR3 protein: CASRGTSGGGTDTQYF
CDR3 DNA: TGTGCCAGCAGAGGGACTAGCGGGGGGGGGACAGATACGCAGTATTTT

V gene: TRBV4-3
J gene: TRBJ2-5
clone size: -
D gene: -
CDR3 protein: CASSRATGLEETQDF
CDR3 DNA: TGCGCCAGCAGCCGAGCGACCGGACTCGAAGAGACCCAGGACTTC

V gene: TRBV20-1
J gene: TRBJ2-4
clone size: few
D gene: TRBD1
CDR3 protein: CSAKTGGEGNIQYF
CDR3 DNA: TGCAGTGCTAAGACAGGGGGCGAGGGAAACATTCAGTACTTC

V gene: TRBV10-2
J gene: TRBJ1-2
clone size: -
D gene: -
CDR3 protein: CASSESTREGSYTF
CDR3 DNA: TGCGCCAGCAGTGAGTCGACTCGAGAAGGAAGCTACACCTTC

V gene: TRBV10-3
J gene: TRBJ2-3
clone size: -
D gene: TRBD2
CDR3 protein: CAISESKASGKTDTQYF
CDR3 DNA: TGTGCCATCAGTGAGTCGAAGGCTAGCGGGAAGACAGATACGCAGTATTTT

V gene: TRBV7-6
J gene: TRBJ2-3
clone size: few
D gene: -
CDR3 protein: CSSSPPHTDTQYF
CDR3 DNA: TGTTCCAGCAGCCCCCCCCACACAGATACGCAGTATTTT

V gene: TRBV18
J gene: TRBJ1-2
clone size: -
D gene: TRBD1
CDR3 protein: CASSPLINAGTGNYGYTF
CDR3 DNA: TGTGCCAGCTCACCACTAATTAACGCCGGGACAGGGAACTATGGCTACACCTTC

V gene: TRBV3-1
J gene: TRBJ2-1
clone size: -
D gene: -
CDR3 protein: CASSPGQKSSYNGQFF
CDR3 DNA: TGTGCCAGCAGCCCCGGACAGAAAAGCTCCTACAATGGGCAGTTCTTC

V gene: TRBV5-1
J gene: TRBJ2-7
clone size: once
D gene: -
CDR3 protein: CASRPSSISSYNEQYF
CDR3 DNA: TGCGCCAGCAGACCGTCTAGCATTAGCTCCTACAATGAGCAGTACTTC

V gene: TRBV6-2/TRBV6-3
J gene: TRBJ2-7
clone size: many
D gene: TRBD2
CDR3 protein: CASSYVAGAYEQYF
CDR3 DNA: TGTGCCAGCAGTTACGTAGCGGGAGCCTACGAGCAGTACTTC

V gene: TRBV2
J gene: TRBJ2-7
clone size: many
D gene: -
CDR3 protein: CASSRDTLKLYF
CDR3 DNA: TGTGCCAGCAGCAGGGACACCCTCAAACTGTACTTC

V gene: TRBV5-1
J gene: TRBJ2-1
clone size: -
D gene: TRBD2
CDR3 protein: CASSRPGLAGDNEQFF
CDR3 DNA: TGCGCCAGCAGCAGGCCCGGACTAGCGGGGGACAATGAGCAGTTCTTC

V gene: TRBV20-1
J gene: TRBJ1-4
clone size: -
D gene: -
CDR3 protein: CSASRDGNEKLFF
CDR3 DNA: TGCAGTGCTAGCCGGGACGGTAATGAAAAACTGTTTTTT

V gene: TRBV11-2
J gene: TRBJ1-2
clone size: many
D gene: TRBD1
CDR3 protein: CASSYYTGGADGYTF
CDR3 DNA: TGTGCCAGCAGCTACTACACAGGGGGCGCAGATGGCTACACCTTC

V gene: TRBV6-5
J gene: TRBJ2-3
clone size: few
D gene: TRBD2
CDR3 protein: CASSMGGGTDTQYF
CDR3 DNA: TGTGCCAGCAGCATGGGGGGGGGCACAGATACGCAGTATTTT

V gene: TRBV29-1
J gene: TRBJ2-2
clone size: -
D gene: -
CDR3 protein: CSVEVGGLNTGELFF
CDR3 DNA: TGCAGCGTTGAAGTTGGGGGATTGAACACCGGGGAGCTGTTTTTT

V gene: TRBV20-1
J gene: TRBJ2-5
clone size: -
D gene: -
CDR3 protein: CSATPGSAETQYF
CDR3 DNA: TGCAGTGCTACCCCCGGCTCCGCGGAGACCCAGTACTTC

V gene: TRBV5-1
J gene: TRBJ2-1
clone size: few
D gene: TRBD2
CDR3 protein: CASSLDGTSGGTSYNEQFF
CDR3 DNA: TGCGCCAGCAGCTTAGATGGGACTAGCGGGGGGACTTCCTACAATGAGCAGTTCTTC

V gene: TRBV18
J gene: TRBJ2-5
clone size: once
D gene: TRBD2
CDR3 protein: CASSPGTSEETQYF
CDR3 DNA: TGTGCCAGCTCACCCGGGACTAGCGAAGAGACCCAGTACTTC

V gene: TRBV20-1
J gene: TRBJ2-5
clone size: few
D gene: -
CDR3 protein: CSAPPGEGGYQETQYF
CDR3 DNA: TGCAGTGCTCCACCGGGGGAGGGGGGGTACCAAGAGACCCAGTACTTC

V gene: TRBV27
J gene: TRBJ2-6
clone size: many
D gene: -
CDR3 protein: CASSLGGANVLTF
CDR3 DNA: TGCGCCAGCAGCTTGGGTGGGGCCAACGTCCTGACTTTC

V gene: TRBV7-2
J gene: TRBJ2-3
clone size: -
D gene: -
CDR3 protein: CASGRLAADTQYF
CDR3 DNA: TGTGCCAGCGGAAGACTGGCTGCAGATACGCAGTATTTT

V gene: TRBV5-5
J gene: TRBJ1-2
clone size: -
D gene: -
CDR3 protein: CASRSLGQGGFYGYTF
CDR3 DNA: TGTGCCAGCAGATCGCTTGGGCAGGGTGGTTTCTATGGCTACACCTTC

V gene: TRBV29-1
J gene: TRBJ2-3
clone size: -
D gene: -
CDR3 protein: CSGTLIEDTQYF
CDR3 DNA: TGCAGCGGCACCCTAATAGAAGATACGCAGTATTTT

V gene: TRBV29-1
J gene: TRBJ2-1
clone size: few
D gene: -
CDR3 protein: CSVVTTRGNEQFF
CDR3 DNA: TGCAGCGTTGTGACTACGCGAGGGAATGAGCAGTTCTTC

V gene: TRBV12-3/TRBV12-4
J gene: TRBJ2-1
clone size: few
D gene: TRBD1
CDR3 protein: CASSWSGTAYNEQFF
CDR3 DNA: TGTGCCAGCAGTTGGTCCGGGACAGCTTACAATGAGCAGTTCTTC

V gene: TRBV7-9
J gene: TRBJ2-7
clone size: few
D gene: -
CDR3 protein: CASSLDREGYEQYF
CDR3 DNA: TGTGCCAGCAGCTTAGACAGGGAAGGCTACGAGCAGTACTTC

V gene: TRBV7-4
J gene: TRBJ1-2
clone size: few
D gene: -
CDR3 protein: CASSLKAPGTGGGYGYTF
CDR3 DNA: TGTGCCAGCAGCCTCAAAGCCCCCGGGACGGGGGGAGGATATGGCTACACCTTC

V gene: TRBV6-5
J gene: TRBJ2-1
clone size: -
D gene: -
CDR3 protein: CASSYPTAVDKPYSSYNEQFF
CDR3 DNA: TGTGCCAGCAGCTACCCCACGGCGGTGGACAAACCGTATAGCTCCTACAATGAGCAGTTCTTC

V gene: TRBV7-9
J gene: TRBJ1-2
clone size: few
D gene: -
CDR3 protein: CASSLVGGAGGYTF
CDR3 DNA: TGTGCCAGCAGCTTAGTTGGAGGGGCAGGAGGCTACACCTTC

V gene: TRBV24-1
J gene: TRBJ2-3
clone size: -
D gene: TRBD2
CDR3 protein: CATSGIAGEEDAQYF
CDR3 DNA: TGTGCCACCAGTGGTATAGCGGGAGAGGAAGATGCGCAGTATTTT

V gene: TRBV14
J gene: TRBJ1-2
clone size: -
D gene: -
CDR3 protein: CASSQELNYGYTF
CDR3 DNA: TGTGCCAGCAGCCAAGAATTAAACTATGGCTACACCTTC

V gene: TRBV11-3
J gene: TRBJ2-3
clone size: -
D gene: -
CDR3 protein: CASSSLTADTQYF
CDR3 DNA: TGTGCCAGCAGCTCTTTGACAGCAGATACGCAGTATTTT

V gene: TRBV7-2
J gene: TRBJ1-5
clone size: many
D gene: -
CDR3 protein: CASSSQVNQPQHF
CDR3 DNA: TGTGCCAGCAGCTCACAGGTCAATCAGCCCCAGCATTTT

V gene: TRBV4-2
J gene: TRBJ2-5
clone size: -
D gene: TRBD2
CDR3 protein: CASSLSGGTEETQYF
CDR3 DNA: TGTGCCAGCAGCCTTAGCGGGGGAACCGAAGAGACCCAGTACTTC

V gene: TRBV7-9
J gene: TRBJ2-7
clone size: -
D gene: -
CDR3 protein: CASSARTKTREQYF
CDR3 DNA: TGTGCCAGCAGCGCTAGGACAAAAACGAGGGAGCAGTACTTC

V gene: TRBV7-9
J gene: TRBJ2-1
clone size: -
D gene: -
CDR3 protein: CASSLAWSIYNEQFF
CDR3 DNA: TGTGCCAGCAGCTTAGCATGGTCGATATACAATGAGCAGTTCTTC

V gene: TRBV20-1
J gene: TRBJ1-5
clone size: -
D gene: -
CDR3 protein: CSSRDRQGLNQPQHF
CDR3 DNA: TGCAGTTCTAGAGATCGGCAGGGGCTCAATCAGCCCCAGCATTTT

V gene: TRBV7-2
J gene: TRBJ2-6
clone size: few
D gene: -
CDR3 protein: CASSPDSSSGANVLTF
CDR3 DNA: TGTGCCAGCAGCCCCGACAGTTCTTCTGGGGCCAACGTCCTGACTTTC

V gene: TRBV2
J gene: TRBJ2-3
clone size: -
D gene: -
CDR3 protein: CASSDEDTQYF
CDR3 DNA: TGTGCCAGCAGTGATGAAGATACGCAGTATTTT

V gene: TRBV20-1
J gene: TRBJ1-5
clone size: few
D gene: TRBD1
CDR3 protein: CSAQRTGGWSNQPQHF
CDR3 DNA: TGCAGTGCTCAGAGGACAGGGGGCTGGAGCAATCAGCCCCAGCATTTT

V gene: TRBV5-1
J gene: TRBJ2-7
clone size: -
D gene: -
CDR3 protein: CASSSRDINYEQYF
CDR3 DNA: TGCGCCAGCAGCTCCCGGGACATCAACTACGAGCAGTACTTC

V gene: TRBV28
J gene: TRBJ2-5
clone size: -
D gene: -
CDR3 protein: CASVGSRGAHSEQYF
CDR3 DNA: TGTGCCAGCGTTGGATCCCGGGGCGCACATAGTGAGCAGTACTTC